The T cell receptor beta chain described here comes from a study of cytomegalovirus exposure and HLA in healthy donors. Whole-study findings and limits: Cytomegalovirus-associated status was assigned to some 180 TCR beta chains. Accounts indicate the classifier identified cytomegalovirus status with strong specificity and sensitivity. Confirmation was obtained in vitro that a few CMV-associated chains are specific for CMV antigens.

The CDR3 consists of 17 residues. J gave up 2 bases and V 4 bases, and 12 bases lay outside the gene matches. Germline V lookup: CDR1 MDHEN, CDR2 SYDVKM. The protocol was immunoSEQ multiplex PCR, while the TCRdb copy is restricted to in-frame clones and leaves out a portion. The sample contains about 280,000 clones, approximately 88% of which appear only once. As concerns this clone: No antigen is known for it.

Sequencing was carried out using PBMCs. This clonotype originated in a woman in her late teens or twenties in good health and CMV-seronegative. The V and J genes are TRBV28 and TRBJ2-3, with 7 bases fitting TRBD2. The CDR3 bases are TGTGCCAGCAGTTCAACCGGGACTACCGAACACACAGATACGCAGTATTTT. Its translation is CASSSTGTTEHTDTQYF. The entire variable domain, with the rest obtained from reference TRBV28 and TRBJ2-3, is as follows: DVKVTQSSRYLVKRTGEKVFLECVQDMDHENMFWYRQDPGLGLRLIYFSYDVKMKEKGDIPEGYSVSREKKERFSLILESASTNQTSMYLCASSSTGTTEHTDTQYFGPGTRLTVL.